These 23 T cell receptor beta chains were all obtained from the same sample, sequenced in a study of radiation and T cells in renal cell carcinoma. Only in-frame clones appear in the TCRdb table, and some are missing; sequencing was by immunoSEQ multiplex PCR. The table records about 170,000 clones, roughly nine tenths of them present only once. Time point noted: blood 4 weeks post-SBRT, at nephrectomy. Treatment given: 15 Gy SBRT to primary tumor, nephrectomy 4 weeks later. Sequencing used blood, obtained from a patient whose treatment included radiotherapy and nephrectomy. These receptor sequences come from a woman in her forties or fifties with renal cell carcinoma.

This chain connects TRBV30 to TRBJ1-2, with D perhaps matching TRBD1 (6 bases). CDR1 and CDR2 from the germline V gene are GTSNPN and SVGIG (reference sequence). V lost 0 bases to trimming and J lost 5 bases, with 13 bases between them. The CDR3 runs to 14 residues. This chain's CDR3 is CAWSVAGGGYGYTF. The CDR3 DNA reads TGTGCCTGGAGTGTTGCGGGGGGCGGGTATGGCTACACCTTC. Full variable domain (rest looked up from reference TRBV30 and TRBJ1-2): SQTIHQWPATLVQPVGSPLSLECTVEGTSNPNLYWYRQAAGRGLQLLFYSVGIGQISSEVPQNLSASRPQDRQFILSSKKLLLSDSGFYLCAWSVAGGGYGYTFGSGTRLTVV.

The chain combines TRBV5-1 with TRBJ1-6, with a weak D call TRBD1 (5 bases). V dropped 0 bases and J dropped 9 bases, with 13 bases sitting between them. Germline V gene sequence: CDR1 SGHRS, CDR2 YFSETQ. The CDR3 sequence is 15 residues long. The CDR3 nucleotides are TGCGCCAGCAGCTTGGGGGCAGGGAGGAGTTCACCCCTCCACTTT. Translation: CASSLGAGRSSPLHF. Variable domain in full (rest from reference TRBV5-1 and TRBJ1-6): KAGVTQTPRYLIKTRGQQVTLSCSPISGHRSVSWYQQTPGQGLQFLFEYFSETQRNKGNFPGRFSGRQFSNSRSEMNVSTLELGDSALYLCASSLGAGRSSPLHFGNGTRLTVT.

J is TRBJ2-1 and V is TRBV19, with 10 nucleotides matching TRBD2. Losses at the gene ends were 6 bases for V and 7 bases for J; bases not matched to a gene: 9. The CDR3 consists of 15 residues. Looked up from germline, CDR1 is LNHDA and CDR2 is SQIVND (reference sequence). The CDR3 DNA sequence: TGTGCCAGTAGATCCCTCCTGGGACTAGCGAATGAGCAGTTCTTC. Its protein product is CASRSLLGLANEQFF.

This chain joins TRBV5-5 and TRBJ2-3; D is unresolved. CDR3 length: 18 amino acids. V lost 0 bases and J 0 bases, leaving 17 bases between the germline ends. Germline V gives CDR1 SGHKS, CDR2 YYEKEE (reference sequence). The DNA for the CDR3 is TGTGCCAGCAGCTTGGACGACTCCCTTCGTTTTAGCACAGATACGCAGTATTTT. Encoded protein: CASSLDDSLRFSTDTQYF.

The chain has TRBV7-9 and TRBJ1-6; D call uncertain. The CDR3 is 16 residues long. Germline CDR1 reads SEHNR; CDR2 reads FQNEAQ (reference sequence). Trimming shortened V by 2 bases and J by 6 bases, and 14 bases separated the two germline ends. The CDR3 reads CASSLNGNGGNSPLHF. CDR3 sequence (DNA): TGTGCCAGCAGCTTAAATGGGAACGGAGGTAATTCACCCCTCCACTTT.

The J gene is TRBJ2-2, the V gene TRBV29-1; D remains ambiguous. CDR3 length: 11 amino acids. Trimming stripped 4 bases from V and 2 bases from J, with 2 bases between. The germline V gene encodes CDR1 SQVTM and CDR2 ANQGSEA. The CDR3 region is CSVGNTGELFF. CDR3 coding DNA: TGCAGCGTTGGTAACACCGGGGAGCTGTTTTTT.

The CDR3 region is CASSSKLLSGGLVGDTQYF. In nucleotides, the CDR3 is TGCGCCAGCAGCTCCAAGCTCCTTAGCGGGGGGTTGGTCGGAGATACGCAGTATTTT. The chain joins TRBV5-1 to TRBJ2-3; 10 bases map to TRBD2. Germline V lookup: CDR1 SGHRS, CDR2 YFSETQ. Trimming removed 3 bases from V and 5 bases from J; junction bases left unmatched: 18. The CDR3 covers 19 residues. Drawing the rest from reference TRBV5-1 and TRBJ2-3, the complete variable domain is KAGVTQTPRYLIKTRGQQVTLSCSPISGHRSVSWYQQTPGQGLQFLFEYFSETQRNKGNFPGRFSGRQFSNSRSEMNVSTLELGDSALYLCASSSKLLSGGLVGDTQYFGPGTRLTVL.

The chain links TRBV5-1 to TRBJ1-4, with D perhaps matching TRBD1 (5 bases). Germline V gives CDR1 SGHRS, CDR2 YFSETQ. The CDR3 consists of 15 residues. Trimming took off 0 bases at V and 5 bases at J, with 11 bases between the two ends. The CDR3 DNA follows: TGCGCCAGCAGCTTGGGGGACGTAATAAATGAAAAACTGTTTTTT. Residues: CASSLGDVINEKLFF.

The chain uses TRBV7-2 and TRBJ2-5; 7 positions agree with TRBD2. CDR3 length: 15 residues. J lost 2 bases, V lost 5 bases, and 8 bases had no gene match. The V gene's germline CDR1 is SGHTA and CDR2 FQGNSA. The CDR3 coding sequence is TGTGCCAGCAGCGCGGGAGCGGGGCGACAAGAGACCCAGTACTTC. Translated, it gives CASSAGAGRQETQYF.

The sample holds a few counts of this clone. The V gene is TRBV2, the J gene TRBJ1-5, with 7 nucleotides matching TRBD1. Germline CDR1 and CDR2: SNHLY and FYNNEI. The V gene end was trimmed by 5 bases and the J gene end by 5 bases; junction bases not matched to a gene: 9. The CDR3 runs to 15 residues. CDR3 region: CASSIQGREDQPQHF. DNA of the CDR3: TGTGCCAGCAGTATACAGGGGAGGGAAGATCAGCCCCAGCATTTT. Full variable domain (rest looked up from reference TRBV2 and TRBJ1-5): EPEVTQTPSHQVTQMGQEVILRCVPISNHLYFYWYRQILGQKVEFLVSFYNNEISEKSEIFDDQFSVERPDGSNFTLKIRSTKLEDSAMYFCASSIQGREDQPQHFGDGTRLSIL.

As DNA, the CDR3 is TGTGCCAGCAGCTTAGATTATTACGAGCAGTACTTC. Residues: CASSLDYYEQYF. The chain has TRBV11-2 and TRBJ2-7, with D hard to call. Germline loops: CDR1 SGHAT, CDR2 FQNNGV. V lost 0 bases, J lost 4 bases, and 4 bases lay in between. This CDR3 is built from 12 residues.

CDR3 protein: CASSKPGQLAKNIQYF. The CDR3, as DNA: TGTGCCAGCAGCAAGCCGGGACAGCTAGCCAAAAACATTCAGTACTTC. The genes are TRBV5-6 and TRBJ2-4, with 7 nucleotides matching TRBD1. The CDR3 consists of 16 residues. Germline V gene data show CDR1 as SGHDT and CDR2 as YYEEEE. V was clipped by 4 bases and J by 0 bases; unmatched bases: 7.

In its sample, this clone was seen a few times. The rearrangement joins TRBV19 to TRBJ1-2, with 7 bases lining up with TRBD1. This CDR3 region has 14 residues. The junction had 12 bases not matched to a gene; V was cut back by 6 bases and J by 8 bases. CDR1 is LNHDA, CDR2 SQIVND, per germline (reference sequence). The chain's CDR3 is CASRRDRVDNGYTF. DNA of the CDR3: TGTGCCAGTAGGAGAGACAGGGTCGATAACGGCTACACCTTC.

In DNA, the CDR3 is TGTGCCAGCAGCTTAGTACCAGCGGGGGCTAGAACCTCCTTGGATGAGCAGTTCTTC. This encodes CASSLVPAGARTSLDEQFF. V is TRBV11-2 and J is TRBJ2-1; TRBD2 matches at 8 bases. The CDR3 runs 19 residues. J lost 8 bases, V lost 1 base, and 19 bases had no gene match. CDR1 is SGHAT, CDR2 FQNNGV, per germline.

The chain has TRBV7-9 and TRBJ2-2; no reliable D call. CDR3 size: 12 residues. The ends were cut back, 1 base at V and 7 bases at J, with 4 bases in the middle. CDR1 and CDR2 from the germline V gene are SEHNR and FQNEAQ (reference sequence). The DNA of the CDR3 is TGTGCCAGCAGCTTAGAAAACGGGGAGCTGTTTTTT. It translates to CASSLENGELFF.

V is TRBV27 and J is TRBJ1-2; 9 nucleotides align to TRBD1. Germline assignment: CDR1 MNHEY and CDR2 SMNVEV (reference sequence). The CDR3 is 13 residues long. The trim removed 7 bases at V and 3 bases at J, leaving 3 bases unmatched. CDR3 sequence: CASTGDRDYGYTF. CDR3 coding DNA: TGTGCCAGCACGGGGGACAGGGACTATGGCTACACCTTC.

The chain uses TRBV7-2 and TRBJ1-5; no reliable D call. This CDR3 has 14 residues. Trimming removed 5 bases from V and 4 bases from J, with 12 bases in between. Germline V gives CDR1 SGHTA, CDR2 FQGNSA. The DNA for the CDR3 is TGTGCCAGCAGCCCCGTGGCTGTAAATCAGCCCCAGCATTTT. This codes for CASSPVAVNQPQHF. Combining the CDR3 with reference TRBV7-2 and TRBJ1-5 gives the whole variable domain GAGVSQSPSNKVTEKGKDVELRCDPISGHTALYWYRQSLGQGLEFLIYFQGNSAPDKSGLPSDRFSAERTGGSVSTLTIQRTQQEDSAVYLCASSPVAVNQPQHFGDGTRLSIL.

The sample holds a few counts of this clone. CDR3 protein: CASSFPGQGIDGYTF. CDR3 bases: TGTGCCAGCAGCTTCCCGGGACAGGGGATAGATGGCTACACCTTC. This sequence joins TRBV7-8 and TRBJ1-2, with 10 bases that match TRBD1. Germline CDR1 and CDR2: SGHVS and FQNEAQ. V lost 3 bases and J lost 6; bases outside the gene matches: 7. This CDR3 is 15 amino acids long.

This clone has just one count. The chain combines TRBV5-1 with TRBJ2-1; the match to TRBD1 covers 8 bases. The germline V gene has CDR1 SGHRS and CDR2 YFSETQ. The CDR3 covers 15 residues. J gave up 1 base and V 4 bases, and 4 bases lay outside the gene matches. CDR3 loop: CASSPGQGSYNEQFF. The CDR3 bases are TGCGCCAGCAGCCCCGGACAGGGATCCTACAATGAGCAGTTCTTC.

V is TRBV7-8 and J is TRBJ1-1, with a weak D call TRBD1 (6 bases). The CDR3 length is 14 residues. Trimming pared 5 bases from V and 4 bases from J, leaving 14 bases between. The V gene's germline CDR1 is SGHVS and CDR2 FQNEAQ. CDR3 in DNA: TGTGCCAGCAGCCAACAGGGAGTGGGCACTGAAGCTTTCTTT. This codes for CASSQQGVGTEAFF.

This sequence joins TRBV6-1 and TRBJ1-1, with a tentative D call TRBD1 (5 bases). This CDR3 has 14 amino acids. V was trimmed by 4 bases and J by 6 bases, leaving 15 bases between them. Germline-derived CDR1 and CDR2 are MNHNS and SASEGT. For the CDR3, the DNA is TGTGCCAGCAGTGTGGGCCGACGGGACGCTGAAGCTTTCTTT. Translating gives CASSVGRRDAEAFF.

The chain joins TRBV6-5 to TRBJ2-3, with TRBD2 matching over 8 bases. This CDR3 region has 14 residues. In germline, CDR1 is MNHEY, CDR2 SVGAGI. J gave up 0 bases and V 6 bases, and 2 bases lay outside the gene matches. The CDR3 is CASSERGSTDTQYF. The DNA for the CDR3 is TGTGCCAGCAGCGAGCGGGGGAGCACAGATACGCAGTATTTT.

The chain carries TRBV19 and TRBJ1-2; 10 nucleotides line up with TRBD1. From germline, CDR1 is LNHDA and CDR2 SQIVND (reference sequence). The CDR3 sequence is 11 residues long. The CDR3 coding sequence is TGTGCTACGACAGGGGGCCATGGCTACACCTTC. Protein sequence: CATTGGHGYTF.